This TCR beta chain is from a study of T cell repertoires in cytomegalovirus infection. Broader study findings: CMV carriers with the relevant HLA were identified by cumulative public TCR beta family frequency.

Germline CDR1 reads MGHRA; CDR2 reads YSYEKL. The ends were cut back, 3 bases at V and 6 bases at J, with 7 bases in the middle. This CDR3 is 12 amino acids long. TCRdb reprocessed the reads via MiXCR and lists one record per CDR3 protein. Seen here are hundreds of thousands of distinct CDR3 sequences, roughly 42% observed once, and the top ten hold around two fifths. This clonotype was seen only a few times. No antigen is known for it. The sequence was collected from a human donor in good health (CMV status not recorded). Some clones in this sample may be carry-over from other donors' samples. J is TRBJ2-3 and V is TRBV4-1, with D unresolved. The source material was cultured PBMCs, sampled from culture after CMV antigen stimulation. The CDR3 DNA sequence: TGCGCCAGCAGCCATGTTTTGGATACGCAGTATTTT. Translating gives CASSHVLDTQYF.